What follows is one T cell receptor (beta chain) and its context. Its antigen is not known. This specimen belongs to a study of OX40 agonist ivuxolimab in advanced cancers. Study details: Every 2 weeks, patients received ivuxolimab intravenously, dosed at 0.01 to 10 mg/kg. Head and neck, renal cell, melanoma or hepatocellular carcinoma were the cancers that dose-escalation patients had. General study results and limits: In general, CD8+ T cells held more expanded clones than CD4+ did, on average. At 0.1 to 3.0 mg/kg and by week 6, clonal expansion occurred in CD4+ and CD8+ blood T cells.

This CDR3 is built from 14 residues. Deletions cut 1 base from V and 10 bases from J, with 16 bases between. Germline assignment: CDR1 MDHEN and CDR2 SYDVKM. Method: immunoSEQ multiplex PCR; TCRdb's copy keeps in-frame clones and lacks some. The sample lists about 58,000 clones, approximately 83% occurring once. The genes are TRBV28 and TRBJ1-2; no clear D gene. This material consisted of CD4+ or CD8+ T cells sorted from blood, taken in a trial of the OX40 agonist ivuxolimab. This clonotype was sampled from an adult with an advanced solid tumor such as melanoma, head and neck, liver or kidney cancer. The CDR3 loop reads CASSLSSGWIVYTF. CDR3 in DNA: TGTGCCAGCAGTTTATCCTCCGGCTGGATCGTCTACACCTTC.